Below, 22 T cell receptor beta chains from the same sample are listed, as sequenced in a study of CD8+ T cells in alopecia areata. cDNA serving as the sequencing template came from extracted, reverse transcribed RNA. Generated by immunoSEQ multiplex PCR, the TCRdb table keeps only in-frame clones and is missing some. This table holds over 150,000 clones, around 63% found once. The sample was CD4+ T cells sorted from blood, taken at week 0. These TCRs come from a human donor with alopecia areata.

The chain recombines TRBV7-6 with TRBJ1-2, with 10 bases lining up with TRBD1. The CDR3 extends over 15 amino acids. Germline values: CDR1 SGHVS, CDR2 FNYEAQ. V lost 5 bases, J lost 2 bases, and 5 bases stayed unmatched. CDR3 nucleotides: TGTGCCAGCAGCCCCTCGGGACAGGGGAACTATGGCTACACCTTC. Encoded protein: CASSPSGQGNYGYTF.

V usage is TRBV27 and J usage is TRBJ1-1; D is perhaps TRBD1 (5 bases). The CDR3 loop spans 14 amino acids. V was shortened by 4 bases and J by 0 bases, with 9 bases between the two germline ends. Germline CDR1 and CDR2: MNHEY and SMNVEV (reference sequence). Written as DNA, the CDR3 is TGTGCCAGCAGTTCTCTGACAGTGAACACTGAAGCTTTCTTT. Encoded protein: CASSSLTVNTEAFF.

The gene calls are TRBV29-1 and TRBJ1-1; D might be TRBD1 (6 bases). V was shortened by 4 bases and J by 3 bases, with 12 bases between the two germline ends. Germline lookup yields CDR1 SQVTM and CDR2 ANQGSEA. This CDR3 is 13 amino acids long. The CDR3 protein is CSVGHQGYTEAFF. CDR3 DNA sequence: TGCAGCGTTGGTCATCAGGGGTACACTGAAGCTTTCTTT.

The chain employs TRBV5-6 and TRBJ1-5; D is ambiguous. This CDR3 is built from 14 residues. Germline CDR1 SGHDT, CDR2 YYEEEE. The V gene lost 4 bases and the J gene lost 3 bases, with 11 bases spanning the gap. CDR3 protein: CASSGQSFNQPQHF. CDR3 coding DNA: TGTGCCAGCAGCGGGCAGTCCTTCAATCAGCCCCAGCATTTT.

CDR3 region: CASSSGVQETQYF. The CDR3 DNA reads as TGTGCCAGCAGCTCGGGGGTCCAAGAGACCCAGTACTTC. The chain uses TRBV5-6 and TRBJ2-5, with D perhaps TRBD2 (6 bases). V was clipped by 3 bases and J by 1 base, with 7 bases between them. The CDR3 runs 13 residues. Germline V CDR1 and CDR2: SGHDT, YYEEEE.

The V call is TRBV29-1, the J call TRBJ2-5, with unresolved D. V was cut by 7 bases and J by 5 bases, with 8 bases left in between. Germline-derived CDR1 and CDR2 are SQVTM and ANQGSEA. The CDR3 runs to 10 residues. CDR3: CSASRETQYF. CDR3 sequence (DNA): TGCAGCGCCTCACGGGAGACCCAGTACTTC.

The CDR3 sequence: CASSPLQGGQPQHF. For the CDR3, the DNA is TGTGCCAGCTCACCGCTGCAGGGCGGTCAGCCCCAGCATTTT. J is TRBJ1-5 and V is TRBV18; D is possibly TRBD1 (5 bases). Per germline, CDR1 KGHSH and CDR2 LQKENI. V lost 3 bases to trimming and J lost 6 bases, with 12 bases between them. The CDR3 has 14 residues.

The chain joins TRBV30 to TRBJ2-2; no definite D call. Trimming shortened V by 2 bases and J by 2 bases, and 9 bases separated the two germline ends. Germline-derived CDR1 and CDR2 are GTSNPN and SVGIG (reference sequence). This CDR3 spans 14 amino acids. The CDR3 bases are TGTGCCTGGAGTACGATAGCTAACACCGGGGAGCTGTTTTTT. This gives the protein CAWSTIANTGELFF.

This clone was seen only a few times. The chain carries TRBV14 and TRBJ1-4; D ambiguous. The length of the CDR3 is 12 residues. The germline gives CDR1 SGHDN, CDR2 FVKESK. Trimming took off 3 bases at V and 7 bases at J, with 6 bases between the two ends. Here the CDR3 DNA reads TGTGCCAGCAGCCATGTTTCTGAAAAACTGTTTTTT. It codes for CASSHVSEKLFF.

This rearrangement joins TRBV30 to TRBJ2-4, with a possible D match to TRBD2 (7 bases). The CDR3 extends over 11 amino acids. V lost 2 bases, J lost 13 bases, and 12 bases lay in between. CDR1 is GTSNPN, CDR2 SVGIG, per germline (reference sequence). The CDR3 here is CAWSSGGLQYF. The CDR3 DNA sequence: TGTGCCTGGAGTTCGGGGGGCCTACAGTACTTC.

The chain is built from TRBV7-9 and TRBJ2-1, with 7 bases aligning to TRBD1. The CDR3 is 15 amino acids. After removal of 5 bases from V and 5 bases from J, the junction contained 9 bases not matched to a gene. Germline V lookup: CDR1 SEHNR, CDR2 FQNEAQ (reference sequence). CDR3 nucleotides: TGTGCCAGCAGCCCCCGGGACAGCATCGACAATGAGCAGTTCTTC. It specifies CASSPRDSIDNEQFF.

J is TRBJ2-7 and V is TRBV18, with D possibly matching TRBD1 (6 bases). This CDR3 spans 11 amino acids. Germline V CDR1 and CDR2: KGHSH, LQKENI. V was cut by 4 bases and J by 9 bases, with 10 bases left in between. CDR3 sequence: CASSQGVVQYF. CDR3 DNA: TGTGCCAGCTCACAGGGGGTGGTGCAGTACTTC.

This clone has just a few counts. This rearrangement joins TRBV14 to TRBJ2-2, with D hard to call. Trimming removed 4 bases from V and 6 bases from J, with 12 bases in between. The CDR3 loop spans 14 amino acids. Germline-derived CDR1 and CDR2 are SGHDN and FVKESK. The CDR3 DNA reads as TGTGCCAGCAGCCCTACGTTGAGTCCCGGGGAGCTGTTTTTT. This gives the protein CASSPTLSPGELFF.

A note on this clone: The same CDR3 also results from other DNA sequences found in this sample. J is TRBJ1-2 and V is TRBV29-1; a possible D gene is TRBD1 (5 bases). Germline V gene lookup returns CDR1 SQVTM and CDR2 ANQGSEA. Trimming cost V 4 bases and J 8 bases, with 8 bases left between them. CDR3 length equals 10 residues. The CDR3 sequence: CSVGGGGYTF. The CDR3 coding sequence is TGCAGCGTTGGTGGGGGAGGCTACACCTTC. The full variable domain, its missing parts supplied by reference TRBV29-1 and TRBJ1-2, is SAVISQKPSRDICQRGTSLTIQCQVDSQVTMMFWYRQQPGQSLTLIATANQGSEATYESGFVIDKFPISRPNLTFSTLTVSNMSPEDSSIYLCSVGGGGYTFGSGTRLTVV.

The chain carries TRBV9 and TRBJ2-5; 7 bases map to TRBD2. J lost 1 base, V lost 5 bases, and 5 bases had no gene match. The CDR3 is 14 residues long. Germline values: CDR1 SGDLS, CDR2 YYNGEE. The chain's CDR3 is CASSYGGFQETQYF. For the CDR3, the DNA is TGTGCCAGCAGTTACGGGGGGTTCCAAGAGACCCAGTACTTC.

This clone appeared once. The chain uses TRBV10-3 and TRBJ2-7; unclear D gene. The length of the CDR3 is 12 residues. Trimming removed 0 bases at V and 12 bases at J, with 12 bases between. The germline V gene encodes CDR1 ENHRY and CDR2 SYGVKD. CDR3 sequence (DNA): TGTGCCATCAGTGAGTCGCAGGAGACGCTGTACTTC. It specifies CAISESQETLYF.

The V gene is TRBV4-3, the J gene TRBJ2-7, with no clear D. This CDR3 region has 14 residues. Looked up from germline, CDR1 is LGHNA and CDR2 is YSLEER. V was pared by 0 bases and J by 6 bases, with 12 bases between. In nucleotides, the CDR3 is TGCGCCAGCAGCCAAGATCTGGCTAGTACCGAGCAGTACTTC. It is translated as CASSQDLASTEQYF.

V is TRBV7-2 and J is TRBJ2-7; 8 bases align to TRBD1. CDR3 size: 15 residues. CDR1 is SGHTA, CDR2 FQGNSA, per germline. J gave up 4 bases and V 5 bases, and 10 bases lay outside the gene matches. The CDR3 nucleotides are TGTGCCAGCAGCACCAAGGGACAGGCGGGTTACGAGCAGTACTTC. Protein sequence: CASSTKGQAGYEQYF.

The sample holds many counts of this clone. The chain recombines TRBV7-9 with TRBJ1-5; D ambiguous. This CDR3 is 12 amino acids long. With 2 bases removed from V and 6 bases from J, the gap between germline ends came to 5 bases. In germline, CDR1 is SEHNR, CDR2 FQNEAQ (reference sequence). The CDR3 bases are TGTGCCAGCAGCTTAATTCGTCAGCCCCAGCATTTT. Protein sequence: CASSLIRQPQHF.

V usage is TRBV30 and J usage is TRBJ1-2; D not certain. CDR1 is GTSNPN, CDR2 SVGIG, per germline (reference sequence). This CDR3 has 11 residues. V shed 3 bases and J shed 4 bases, with 6 bases lying between them. The CDR3 protein is CAWRPSYGYTF. The CDR3 nucleotides are TGTGCCTGGAGGCCCAGCTATGGCTACACCTTC. Full variable domain (missing parts from reference TRBV30 and TRBJ1-2): SQTIHQWPATLVQPVGSPLSLECTVEGTSNPNLYWYRQAAGRGLQLLFYSVGIGQISSEVPQNLSASRPQDRQFILSSKKLLLSDSGFYLCAWRPSYGYTFGSGTRLTVV.

The genes are TRBV15 and TRBJ2-5, with D unclear. Between the trimmed V and J ends, which lost 4 bases and 3 bases, there was a span of 6 bases. Per the germline V gene, CDR1 is LNHNV and CDR2 is YYDKDF (reference sequence). The CDR3 sequence is 12 residues long. The CDR3, as DNA: TGTGCCACCAGCACCACTAAAGAGACCCAGTACTTC. Translation: CATSTTKETQYF. Full variable domain (missing parts from reference TRBV15 and TRBJ2-5): DAMVIQNPRYQVTQFGKPVTLSCSQTLNHNVMYWYQQKSSQAPKLLFHYYDKDFNNEADTPDNFQSRRPNTSFCFLDIRSPGLGDTAMYLCATSTTKETQYFGPGTRLLVL.

The J gene is TRBJ1-2, the V gene TRBV20-1; D uncertain. Per germline, CDR1 DFQATT and CDR2 SNEGSKA (reference sequence). The CDR3 length is 11 residues. V shed 3 bases and J shed 6 bases, with 8 bases lying between them. This chain's CDR3 is CSASEGNGYTF. CDR3 bases: TGCAGTGCTAGTGAAGGGAATGGCTACACCTTC.